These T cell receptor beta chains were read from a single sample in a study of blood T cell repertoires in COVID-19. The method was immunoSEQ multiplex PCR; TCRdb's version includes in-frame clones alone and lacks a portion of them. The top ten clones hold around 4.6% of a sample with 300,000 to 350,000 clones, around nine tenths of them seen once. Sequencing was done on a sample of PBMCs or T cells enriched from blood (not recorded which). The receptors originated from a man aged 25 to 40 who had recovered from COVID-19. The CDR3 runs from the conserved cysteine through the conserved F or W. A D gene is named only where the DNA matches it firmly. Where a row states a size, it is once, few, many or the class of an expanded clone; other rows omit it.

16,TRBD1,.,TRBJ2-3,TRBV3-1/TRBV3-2,TGTGCCAGCAGCCAAGACGGGACAGGGGGCACAGATACGCAGTATTTT,CASSQDGTGGTDTQYF
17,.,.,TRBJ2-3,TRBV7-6,TGTGCCAGCAGCCTCAGATCCAGGGGATCTAGCACAGATACGCAGTATTTT,CASSLRSRGSSTDTQYF
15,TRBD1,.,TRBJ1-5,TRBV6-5,TGTGCCAGCAGTTGGGGACAGGTGAACAATCAGCCCCAGCATTTT,CASSWGQVNNQPQHF
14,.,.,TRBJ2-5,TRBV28,TGTGCCAGCAGTTTATCCGGGGGAAGTGAGACCCAGTACTTC,CASSLSGGSETQYF
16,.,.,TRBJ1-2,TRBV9,TGTGCCAGCAGCGTAGTGGCTGGTGTCCCACCCCATGGCTACACCTTC,CASSVVAGVPPHGYTF
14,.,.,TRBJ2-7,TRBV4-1,TGCGCCAGCAGCCAAGTAGACAGCTCCTACGAGCAGTACTTC,CASSQVDSSYEQYF
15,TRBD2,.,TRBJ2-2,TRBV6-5,TGTGCCAGCAGTACTAGCGGGGGGTCGTCCGGGGAGCTGTTTTTT,CASSTSGGSSGELFF
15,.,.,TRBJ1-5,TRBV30,TGTGCCTGGAGTGTGGGGGCGCGGGGCAATCAGCCCCAGCATTTT,CAWSVGARGNQPQHF
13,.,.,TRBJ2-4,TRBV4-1,TGCGCCAGCAGCCAAACGGACAGTAACATTCAGTACTTC,CASSQTDSNIQYF
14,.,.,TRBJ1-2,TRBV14,TGTGCCAGCAGCGATAGGGACACCATCTATGGCTACACCTTC,CASSDRDTIYGYTF
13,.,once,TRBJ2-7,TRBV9,TGTGCCAGCAGCGTTAGCGGTACCTACGAGCAGTACTTC,CASSVSGTYEQYF
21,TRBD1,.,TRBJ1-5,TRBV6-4,TGTGCCAGCAGTGACCCGAGAGTCTCGACAGGGGCCCCTTTCGGCAATCAGCCCCAGCATTTT,CASSDPRVSTGAPFGNQPQHF
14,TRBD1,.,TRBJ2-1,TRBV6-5,TGTGCCAGCAGTTACAGGGGGCCCTACAATGAGCAGTTCTTC,CASSYRGPYNEQFF
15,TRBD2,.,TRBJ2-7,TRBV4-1,TGCGCCAGCAGCCAGGACGGGGGGGCTTGGTACGAGCAGTACTTC,CASSQDGGAWYEQYF
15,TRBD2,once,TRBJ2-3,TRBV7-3,TGTGCCAGCAGCCCCCCGGGACTAGCGGGAGATACGCAGTATTTT,CASSPPGLAGDTQYF
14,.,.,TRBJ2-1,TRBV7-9,TGTGCCACCCTCCAGGGAAGCTCCTACAATGAGCAGTTCTTC,CATLQGSSYNEQFF
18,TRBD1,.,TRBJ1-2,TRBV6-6,TGTGCCAGCAGTCCGAATTCACTACAGGGGCGGCTTAACTATGGCTACACCTTC,CASSPNSLQGRLNYGYTF
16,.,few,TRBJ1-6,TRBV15,TGTGCCACCAGGAACAGGCGGAGCTCCTATAATTCACCCCTCCACTTT,CATRNRRSSYNSPLHF
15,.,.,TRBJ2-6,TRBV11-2,TGTGCCAGCAGCTTAGAGAGTTCTGGGGCCAACGTCCTGACTTTC,CASSLESSGANVLTF
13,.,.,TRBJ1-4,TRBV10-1,TGCGCCAGCAGTGAGTCAACCAGTGAAAAACTGTTTTTT,CASSESTSEKLFF
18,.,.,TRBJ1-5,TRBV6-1,TGTGCCAGCAGTGCCTCACCCAGGGCTAATTCTAGCAATCAGCCCCAGCATTTT,CASSASPRANSSNQPQHF
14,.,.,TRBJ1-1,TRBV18,TGTGCCAGCTCACCCGGGAGTACGAACACTGAAGCTTTCTTT,CASSPGSTNTEAFF
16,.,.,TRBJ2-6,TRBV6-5,TGTGCCAGCAGTTACTTAAAGGGGTCCGGGGCCAACGTCCTGACTTTC,CASSYLKGSGANVLTF
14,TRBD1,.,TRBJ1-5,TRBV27,TGTGCCAGCAGGCGGACAGGGGGAGATCAGCCCCAGCATTTT,CASRRTGGDQPQHF
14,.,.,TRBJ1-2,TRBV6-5,TGTGCCAGCAAGCGAGAGTCTACGAACTATGGCTACACCTTC,CASKRESTNYGYTF
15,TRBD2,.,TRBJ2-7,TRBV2,TGTGCCAGCAGTGAAAGCGGGGGGCTCTCCTACGAGCAGTACTTC,CASSESGGLSYEQYF
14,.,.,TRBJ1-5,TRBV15,TGTGCCACCAGCTCCGGGGGTAGCAATCAGCCCCAGCATTTT,CATSSGGSNQPQHF
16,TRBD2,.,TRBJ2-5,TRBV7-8,TGTGCCAGCAGCCCCCATAGCGGGGCGGCTGGGTGGACCCAGTACTTC,CASSPHSGAAGWTQYF